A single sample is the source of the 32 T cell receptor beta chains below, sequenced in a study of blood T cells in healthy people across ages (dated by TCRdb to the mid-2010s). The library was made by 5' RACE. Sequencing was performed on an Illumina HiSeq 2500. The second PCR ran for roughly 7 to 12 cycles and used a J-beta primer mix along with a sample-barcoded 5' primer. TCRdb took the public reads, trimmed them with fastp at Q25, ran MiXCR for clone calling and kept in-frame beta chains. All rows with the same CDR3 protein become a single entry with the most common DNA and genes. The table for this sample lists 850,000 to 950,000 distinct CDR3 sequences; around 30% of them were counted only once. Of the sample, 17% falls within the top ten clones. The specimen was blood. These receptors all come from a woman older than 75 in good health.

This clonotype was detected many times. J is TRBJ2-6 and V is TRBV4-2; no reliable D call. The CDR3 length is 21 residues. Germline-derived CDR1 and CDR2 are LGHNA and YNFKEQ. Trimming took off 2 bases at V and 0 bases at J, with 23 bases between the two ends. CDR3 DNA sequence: TGTGCCAGCAGCCAATTCGCCTCAGGTGGGGTCTCCTCCTCTGGGGCCAACGTCCTGACTTTC. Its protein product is CASSQFASGGVSSSGANVLTF.

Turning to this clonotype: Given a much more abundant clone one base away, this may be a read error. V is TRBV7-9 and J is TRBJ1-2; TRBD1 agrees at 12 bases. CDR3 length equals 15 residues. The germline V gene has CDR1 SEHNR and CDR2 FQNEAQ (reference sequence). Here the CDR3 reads CASSSGTGGIYGYIF. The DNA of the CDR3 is TGTGCCAGCAGCTCCGGGACAGGGGGCATCTATGGCTACATCTTC.

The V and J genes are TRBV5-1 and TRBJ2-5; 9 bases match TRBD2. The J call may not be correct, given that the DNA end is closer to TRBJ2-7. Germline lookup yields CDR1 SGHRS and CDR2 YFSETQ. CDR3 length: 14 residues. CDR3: CASSLTGTSCEQYF. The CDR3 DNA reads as TGCGCCAGCAGCTTGACCGGGACTAGCTGCGAGCAGTACTTC.

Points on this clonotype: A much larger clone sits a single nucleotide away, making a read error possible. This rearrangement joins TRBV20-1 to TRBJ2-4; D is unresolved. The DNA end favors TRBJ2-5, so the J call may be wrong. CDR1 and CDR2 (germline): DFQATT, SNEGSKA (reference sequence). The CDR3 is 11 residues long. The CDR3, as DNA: TGCCGTGCTCGAGCCCAAGAGACCCAGTACTTC. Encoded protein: CRARAQETQYF.

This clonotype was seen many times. The CDR3 spells CASSLAGASNEQFF. CDR3 in DNA: TGTGCCAGCTCACTAGCGGGGGCAAGTAATGAGCAGTTCTTC. This chain uses TRBV18 with TRBJ2-1, with 9 bases lining up with TRBD2. The CDR3 is 14 amino acids. CDR1 is KGHSH, CDR2 LQKENI, per germline. With 4 bases clipped from V and 7 bases from J, the junction kept 5 bases outside the gene matches. The full variable domain, its missing parts supplied by reference TRBV18 and TRBJ2-1, is NAGVMQNPRHLVRRRGQEARLRCSPMKGHSHVYWYRQLPEEGLKFMVYLQKENIIDESGMPKERFSAEFPKEGPSILRIQQVVRGDSAAYFCASSLAGASNEQFFGPGTRLTVL.

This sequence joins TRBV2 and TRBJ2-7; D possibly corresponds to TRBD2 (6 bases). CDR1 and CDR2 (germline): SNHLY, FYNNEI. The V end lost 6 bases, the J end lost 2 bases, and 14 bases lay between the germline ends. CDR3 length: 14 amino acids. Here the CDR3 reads CASSNGGSTYEQYF. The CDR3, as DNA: TGTGCCAGCAGCAATGGGGGGAGCACCTACGAGCAGTACTTC.

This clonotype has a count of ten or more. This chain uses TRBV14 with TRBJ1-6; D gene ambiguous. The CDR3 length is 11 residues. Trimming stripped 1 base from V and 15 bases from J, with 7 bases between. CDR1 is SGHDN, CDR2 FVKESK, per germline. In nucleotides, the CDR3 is TGTGCCAGCAGCCAAGGACCGCGCCTCCACTTT. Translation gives CASSQGPRLHF.

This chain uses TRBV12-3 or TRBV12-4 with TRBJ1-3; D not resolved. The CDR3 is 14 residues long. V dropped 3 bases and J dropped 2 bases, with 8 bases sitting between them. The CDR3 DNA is TGTGCCAGCAGTTTGGTCGTGACTGGAAACACCATATATTTT. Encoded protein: CASSLVVTGNTIYF.

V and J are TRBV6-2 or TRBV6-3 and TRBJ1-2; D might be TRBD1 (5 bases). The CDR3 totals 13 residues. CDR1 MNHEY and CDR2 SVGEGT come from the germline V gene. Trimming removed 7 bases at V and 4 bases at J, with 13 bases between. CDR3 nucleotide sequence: TGTGCCAGCACCCCGGGGGACCTCTATGGCTACACCTTC. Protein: CASTPGDLYGYTF.

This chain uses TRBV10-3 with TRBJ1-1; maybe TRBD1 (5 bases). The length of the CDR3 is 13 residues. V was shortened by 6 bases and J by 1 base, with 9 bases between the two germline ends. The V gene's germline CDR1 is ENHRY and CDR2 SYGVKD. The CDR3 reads CAIRLGENTEAFF. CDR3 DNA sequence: TGTGCCATCAGGCTAGGGGAGAACACTGAAGCTTTCTTT.

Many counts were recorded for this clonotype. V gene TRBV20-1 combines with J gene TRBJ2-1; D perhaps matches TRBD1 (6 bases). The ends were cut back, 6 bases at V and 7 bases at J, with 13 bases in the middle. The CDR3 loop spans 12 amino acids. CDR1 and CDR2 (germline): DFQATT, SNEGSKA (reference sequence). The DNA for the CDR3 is TGCAGTGCCAAGTATACAGGGAATGAGCAGTTCTTC. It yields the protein CSAKYTGNEQFF.

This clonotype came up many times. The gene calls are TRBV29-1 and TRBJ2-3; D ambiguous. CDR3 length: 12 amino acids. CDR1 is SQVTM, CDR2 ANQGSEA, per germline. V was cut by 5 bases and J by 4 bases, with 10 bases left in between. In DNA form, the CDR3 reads TGCAGCGTTACAGCGTCGGCAGATACGCAGTATTTT. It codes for CSVTASADTQYF.

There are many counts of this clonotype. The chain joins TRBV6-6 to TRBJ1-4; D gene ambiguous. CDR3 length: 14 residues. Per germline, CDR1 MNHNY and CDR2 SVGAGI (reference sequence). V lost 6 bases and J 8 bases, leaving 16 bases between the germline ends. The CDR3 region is CASRRDEAAEKLFF. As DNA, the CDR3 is TGTGCCAGCAGGAGAGATGAGGCGGCGGAAAAACTGTTTTTT.

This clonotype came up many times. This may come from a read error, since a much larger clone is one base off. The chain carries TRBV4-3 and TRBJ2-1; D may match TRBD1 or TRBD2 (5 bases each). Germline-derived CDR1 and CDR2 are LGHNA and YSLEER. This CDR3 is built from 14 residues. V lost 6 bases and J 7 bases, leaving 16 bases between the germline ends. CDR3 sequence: CASRRAADNNEQFF. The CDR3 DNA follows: TGCGCCAGCAGGCGAGCGGCGGACAATAATGAGCAGTTCTTC.

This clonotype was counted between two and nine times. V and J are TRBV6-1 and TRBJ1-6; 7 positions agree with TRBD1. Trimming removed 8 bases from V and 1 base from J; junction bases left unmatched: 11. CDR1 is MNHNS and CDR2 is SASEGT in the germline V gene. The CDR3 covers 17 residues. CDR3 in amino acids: CASAAQGMESYNSPLHF. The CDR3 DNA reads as TGTGCCAGCGCTGCACAGGGGATGGAGTCCTATAATTCACCCCTCCACTTT.

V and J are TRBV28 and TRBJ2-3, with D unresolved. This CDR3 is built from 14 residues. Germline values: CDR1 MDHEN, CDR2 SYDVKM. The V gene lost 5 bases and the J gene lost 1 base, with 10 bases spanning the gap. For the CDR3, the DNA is TGTGCCAGCAGTCGGCGATTAGGCACAGATACGCAGTATTTT. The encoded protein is CASSRRLGTDTQYF.

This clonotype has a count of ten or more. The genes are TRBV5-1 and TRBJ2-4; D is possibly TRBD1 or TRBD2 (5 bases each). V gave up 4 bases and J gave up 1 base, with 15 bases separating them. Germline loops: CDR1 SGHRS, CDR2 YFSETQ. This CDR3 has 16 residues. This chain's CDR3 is CASSPGDRDAKNIQYF. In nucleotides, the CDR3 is TGCGCCAGCAGCCCCGGAGACCGGGACGCCAAAAACATTCAGTACTTC.

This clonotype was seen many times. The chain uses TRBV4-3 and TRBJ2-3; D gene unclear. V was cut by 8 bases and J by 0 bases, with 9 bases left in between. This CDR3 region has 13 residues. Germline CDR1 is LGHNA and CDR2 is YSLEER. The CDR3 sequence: CASRAASTDTQYF. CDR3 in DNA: TGCGCCAGCCGTGCGGCTAGCACAGATACGCAGTATTTT.

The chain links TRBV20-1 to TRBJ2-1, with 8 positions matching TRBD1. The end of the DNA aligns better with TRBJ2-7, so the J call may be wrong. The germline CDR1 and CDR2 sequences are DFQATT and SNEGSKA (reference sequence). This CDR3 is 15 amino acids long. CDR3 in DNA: TGCAGTGCTAGAGATACCAGGGGGCAGTTTTCCGAGCAGTACTTC. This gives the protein CSARDTRGQFSEQYF.

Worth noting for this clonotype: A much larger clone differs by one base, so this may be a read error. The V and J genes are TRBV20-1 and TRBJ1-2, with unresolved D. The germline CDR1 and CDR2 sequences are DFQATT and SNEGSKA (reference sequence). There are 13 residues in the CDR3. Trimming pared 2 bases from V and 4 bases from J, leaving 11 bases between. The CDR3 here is CSARRRLVYGYTF. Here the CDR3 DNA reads TGCAGTGCTAGACGCCGGCTTGTCTATGGCTACACCTTC.

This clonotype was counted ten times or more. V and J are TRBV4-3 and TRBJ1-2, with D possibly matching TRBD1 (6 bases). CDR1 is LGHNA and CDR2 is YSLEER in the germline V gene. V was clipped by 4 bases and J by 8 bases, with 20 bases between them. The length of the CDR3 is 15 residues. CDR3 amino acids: CASSPQQGRPEGYTF. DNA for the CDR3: TGCGCCAGCAGCCCTCAACAGGGCAGGCCGGAGGGCTACACCTTC.

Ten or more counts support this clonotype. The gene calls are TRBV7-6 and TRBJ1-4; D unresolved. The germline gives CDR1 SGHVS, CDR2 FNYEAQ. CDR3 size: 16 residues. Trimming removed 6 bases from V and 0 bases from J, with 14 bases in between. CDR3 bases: TGTGCCAGCAGTCTTTTCTTCACAGCAACTAATGAAAAACTGTTTTTT. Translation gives CASSLFFTATNEKLFF.

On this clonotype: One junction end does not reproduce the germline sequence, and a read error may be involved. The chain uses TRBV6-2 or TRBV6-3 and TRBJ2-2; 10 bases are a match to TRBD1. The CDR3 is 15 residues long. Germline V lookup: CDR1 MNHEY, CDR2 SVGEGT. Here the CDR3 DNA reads TGTGCCAGCAGACGACAGGGGGCGAACACCGGGGAGCCGTTTTTT. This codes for CASRRQGANTGEPFF.

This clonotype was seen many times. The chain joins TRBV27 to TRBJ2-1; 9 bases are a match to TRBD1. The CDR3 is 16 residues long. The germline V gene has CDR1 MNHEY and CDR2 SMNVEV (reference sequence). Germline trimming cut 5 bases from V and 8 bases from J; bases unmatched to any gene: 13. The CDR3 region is CASSLSGTGLVDEQFF. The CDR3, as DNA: TGTGCCAGCAGTCTCTCCGGGACAGGGTTGGTCGATGAGCAGTTCTTC.

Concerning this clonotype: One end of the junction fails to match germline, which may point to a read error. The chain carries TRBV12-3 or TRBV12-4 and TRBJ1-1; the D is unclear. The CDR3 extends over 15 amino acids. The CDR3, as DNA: TGTGCCAGCAGTCCCATAATGTCAGGCGGCACTGGAGCTTTCTTT. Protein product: CASSPIMSGGTGAFF.

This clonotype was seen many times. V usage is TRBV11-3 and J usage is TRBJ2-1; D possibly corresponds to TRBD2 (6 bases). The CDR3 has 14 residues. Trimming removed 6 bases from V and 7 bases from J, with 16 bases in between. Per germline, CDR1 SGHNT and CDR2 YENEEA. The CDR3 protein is CASSGGAGRNEQFF. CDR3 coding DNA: TGTGCCAGCAGTGGAGGGGCAGGGCGGAATGAGCAGTTCTTC. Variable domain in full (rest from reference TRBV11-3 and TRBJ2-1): EAGVVQSPRYKIIEKKQPVAFWCNPISGHNTLYWYLQNLGQGPELLIRYENEEAVDDSQLPKDRFSAERLKGVDSTLKIQPAELGDSAVYLCASSGGAGRNEQFFGPGTRLTVL.

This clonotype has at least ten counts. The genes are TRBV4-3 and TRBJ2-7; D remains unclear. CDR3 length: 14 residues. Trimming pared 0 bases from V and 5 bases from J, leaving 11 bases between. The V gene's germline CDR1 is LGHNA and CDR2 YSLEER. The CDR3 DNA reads TGCGCCAGCAGCCAAGAAGACCGCGGAAACGAGCAGTACTTC. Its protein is CASSQEDRGNEQYF.

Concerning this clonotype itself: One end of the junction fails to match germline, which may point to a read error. CDR3 sequence (DNA): TGCGCCGGCAGCCCGCGAACCGACGGTACCCATGGGACCCAGTACTTC. It translates to CAGSPRTDGTHGTQYF. The gene calls are TRBV7-2 and TRBJ2-5; no clear D gene. The CDR3 has 16 residues. Germline V gene lookup returns CDR1 SGHTA and CDR2 FQGNSA.

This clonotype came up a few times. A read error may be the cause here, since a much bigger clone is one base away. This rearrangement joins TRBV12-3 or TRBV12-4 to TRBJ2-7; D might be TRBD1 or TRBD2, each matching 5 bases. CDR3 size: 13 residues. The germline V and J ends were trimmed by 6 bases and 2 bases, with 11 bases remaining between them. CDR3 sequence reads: CASRFGGTYEQYF. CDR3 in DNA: TGTGCCAGCAGGTTTGGGGGTACCTACGAGCAGTACTTC.

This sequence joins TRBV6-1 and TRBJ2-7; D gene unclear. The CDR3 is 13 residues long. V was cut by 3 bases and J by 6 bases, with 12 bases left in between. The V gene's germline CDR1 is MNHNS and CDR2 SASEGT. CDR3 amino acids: CASSEADVSEQYF. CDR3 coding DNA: TGTGCCAGCAGTGAGGCGGACGTCTCCGAGCAGTACTTC.

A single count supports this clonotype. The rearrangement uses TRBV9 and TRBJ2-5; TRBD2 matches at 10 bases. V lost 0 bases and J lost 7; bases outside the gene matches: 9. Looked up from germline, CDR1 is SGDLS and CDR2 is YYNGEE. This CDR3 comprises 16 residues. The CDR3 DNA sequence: TGTGCCAGCAGCGTAGATCCAGCGGGGGGGCAGGGGACCCAGTACTTC. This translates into CASSVDPAGGQGTQYF.

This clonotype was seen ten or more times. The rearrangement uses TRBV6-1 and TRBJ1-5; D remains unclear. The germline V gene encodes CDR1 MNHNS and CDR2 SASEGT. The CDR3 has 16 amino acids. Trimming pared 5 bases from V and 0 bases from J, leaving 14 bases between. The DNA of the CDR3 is TGTGCCAGCAGTCTACCCCGCGGCTATAGCAATCAGCCCCAGCATTTT. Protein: CASSLPRGYSNQPQHF.